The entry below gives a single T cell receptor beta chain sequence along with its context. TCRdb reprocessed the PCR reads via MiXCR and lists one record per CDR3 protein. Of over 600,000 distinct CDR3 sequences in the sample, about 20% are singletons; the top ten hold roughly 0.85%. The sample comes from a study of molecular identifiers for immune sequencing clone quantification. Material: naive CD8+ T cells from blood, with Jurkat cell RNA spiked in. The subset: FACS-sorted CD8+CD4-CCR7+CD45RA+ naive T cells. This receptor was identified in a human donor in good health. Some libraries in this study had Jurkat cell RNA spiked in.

CDR3 residues: CASRGQGALGYGYTF. The CDR3 DNA follows: TGTGCCAGCAGGGGACAGGGGGCTCTCGGCTATGGCTACACCTTC. The chain links TRBV2 to TRBJ1-2; 12 bases map to TRBD1. With V trimmed by 6 bases and J by 4 bases, 6 bases remained unmatched. Germline V CDR1 and CDR2: SNHLY, FYNNEI. This CDR3 is built from 15 residues.